This T cell receptor beta chain appears in the sequencing data of a study of molecular identifiers for immune sequencing clone quantification (dated by TCRdb to the late 2010s). Regarding the complete study: For a replicate experiment, RNA from approximately 20,000 or 100,000 naive CD8 T cells was divided into five aliquots, and four of the five aliquots were sequenced. The study was a methods study using CD8 T cells to benchmark molecular-identifier clustering-based TCR repertoire sequencing (MIDCIRS) and TCR RNA copy counting. Study-level results and caveats: Clones above 20 RNA copies held over 97% of molecules in CMV-specific effector cells but under 1% in naive cells. The naive libraries included spiked-in Jurkat TCR RNA (roughly 9 copies' worth), and this RNA is not part of the donor repertoire. Modeling estimated about three recovered TCR RNA copies per cell, compared with about 9.8 by digital PCR, which implies 30% to 35% capture efficiency. Highly expanded clone sizes could be underestimated if identical TCR molecules share a barcode. A single cell's worth of spiked-in Jurkat TCR RNA was reported detectable even among under 1.3 million naive CD8 T cells. When barcode sub-clustering was not used, chimeric consensus sequences inflated TCR diversity, with chimeras reaching as high as 47%.

Via the germline V gene, CDR1 is SGHTA and CDR2 FQGNSA. Trimming removed 2 bases from V and 4 bases from J, leaving 15 bases between the germline ends. From the cysteine through the phenylalanine, the CDR3 covers 17 amino acids. Only the CDR3 portion is preserved as DNA: 51 bases, with reading frame beginning at the first base. The method behind the library was PCR. The sequencer was a NextSeq 500. Preparation of bulk TCR libraries followed a previously described approach, with the TCR primers listed in Table S5. The Qiagen AllPrep DNA/RNA kit was used to purify total RNA. Reads from multiple sequencing runs of the same library were pooled before analysis. For the original study's pipeline: Reads were retained only if their TCR constant sequence matched exactly, and those retained reads were trimmed to 150 nt and grouped according to their 12-nt molecular barcodes. Reads in each barcode group were sub-clustered using a 15% Levenshtein threshold, and a quality-weighted consensus sequence was built for each RNA molecule. Non-functional sequences were removed, as were lower-count sequences one edit away from another. Based on a fit of two negative binomial distributions, barcode sub-clusters having less than 20% of the maximum read count were discarded. The public reads were run again by TCRdb, first through fastp at Q25 and then through MiXCR, and only productive beta chains were kept. Entries are consolidated by CDR3 protein sequence, retaining the most common genes and DNA. The V and J calls, along with clone size, are taken from TCRdb and not from the paper's own processing. Here the sample has a few hundred thousand distinct CDR3 sequences; about 25% occur a single time. In total, the top ten clones hold just over 0.75% of the sample.

Libraries of naive CD8 T cells were generated from roughly 21,000 to 960,000 sorted cells, with 10%, 30% or 50% of the purified RNA used. Naive CD8 T cells, defined as CD8+CD4-CCR7+CD45RA+, were FACS-sorted into RLT Plus buffer on a BD FACSAria II. To test detection sensitivity, Jurkat RNA equal to under 13 TCR copies was added to samples of about 17,000-1,100,000 naive CD8 T cells. CD8 T cells were enriched with RosetteSep CD8+ T Cell Enrichment Cocktail and Ficoll-Paque, followed by ACK red cell lysis. This clonotype came up a few times. It lacks a known antigen. Within one base of it there is no much larger clone, and no base qualities were kept.

Sequenced input: naive CD8+ T cells from blood, with Jurkat cell RNA spiked in. The cell subset or site label here, explained by the study, means: FACS-sorted CD8+CD4-CCR7+CD45RA+ naive T cells. This receptor chain uses TRBV7-2 and TRBJ1-6; confidence is insufficient to name the D gene. The origin of this receptor is a human donor in good health. Some libraries in this study had Jurkat cell RNA spiked in. The CDR3 region reads CASSLSRDVGYNSPLHF. The DNA sequence reads TGTGCCAGCAGCTTAAGCAGAGATGTCGGATATAATTCACCCCTCCACTTT.